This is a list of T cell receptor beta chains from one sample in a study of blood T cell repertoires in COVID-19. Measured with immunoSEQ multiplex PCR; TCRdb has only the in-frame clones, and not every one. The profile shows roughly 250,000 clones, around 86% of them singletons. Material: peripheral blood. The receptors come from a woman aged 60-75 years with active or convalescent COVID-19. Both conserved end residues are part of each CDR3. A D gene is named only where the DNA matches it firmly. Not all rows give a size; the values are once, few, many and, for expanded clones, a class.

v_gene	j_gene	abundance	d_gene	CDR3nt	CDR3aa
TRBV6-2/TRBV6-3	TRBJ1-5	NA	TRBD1	TGTGCCAGCAGTTTCTTCCCGGGACAGGGTGGGCAGCCCCAGCATTTT	CASSFFPGQGGQPQHF
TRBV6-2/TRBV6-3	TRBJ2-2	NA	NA	TGTGCCAGCAGTTACACTCCTAACACCGGGGAGCTGTTTTTT	CASSYTPNTGELFF
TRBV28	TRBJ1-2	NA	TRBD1	TGTGCCAGCAGTTCATTATGGACAGGGACCCAAGCTAACTATGGCTACACCTTC	CASSSLWTGTQANYGYTF
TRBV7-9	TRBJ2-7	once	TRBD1	TGTGCCAGCAGCTCCGGGACAGGGTCCTACGAGCAGTACTTC	CASSSGTGSYEQYF
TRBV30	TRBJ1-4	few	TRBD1	TGTGCCTGCCCGGGACAGGGTGAAAAACTGTTTTTT	CACPGQGEKLFF
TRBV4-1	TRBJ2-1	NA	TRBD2	TGCGCCAGCAGCCAAGCTCGGACTAGCGGGGGATCACCCCAGTTCTTC	CASSQARTSGGSPQFF
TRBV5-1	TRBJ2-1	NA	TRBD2	TGCGCCAGCAGCTTGAGCGGGGGGGCCAATGAGCAGTTCTTC	CASSLSGGANEQFF
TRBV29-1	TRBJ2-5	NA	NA	TGCAGCGTTCGATCCCGTTGGCCAGGGAAGCCCCAAGAGACCCAGTACTTC	CSVRSRWPGKPQETQYF
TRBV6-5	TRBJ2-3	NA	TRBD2	TGTGCCAGCAGTTATAGCGGGACACCGGGGGGTACGCAGTATTTT	CASSYSGTPGGTQYF
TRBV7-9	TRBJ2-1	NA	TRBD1	TGTGCCAGCAGGCCACTAAGACAGGGGGCGATAAGGAACAATGAGCAGTTCTTC	CASRPLRQGAIRNNEQFF
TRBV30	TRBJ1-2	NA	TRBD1	TGTGCCTCACAGGGGTATGGCTACACCTTC	CASQGYGYTF
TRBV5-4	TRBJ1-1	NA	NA	TGTGCCAGCACCTTAACTGACAGGTTTTCAACGACTGAAGCTTTCTTT	CASTLTDRFSTTEAFF
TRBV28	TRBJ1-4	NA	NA	TGTGCCAGCAGTTTAGCAGGTCCCCGGACTAATGAAAAACTGTTTTTT	CASSLAGPRTNEKLFF
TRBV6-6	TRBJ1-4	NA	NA	TGTGCCAGCAGTTATCCGGGGATTGAAAAACTGTTTTTT	CASSYPGIEKLFF